The next 19 T cell receptor beta chains were all read from a single sample in a study of beta chain features in type 1 diabetes. Study-wide results and limits: For Type 1 diabetes patients, all four CD4+ subsets carried TCRB CDR3s that were moderately but significantly shorter.

Their antigens are not known. Reverse transcribing all isolated RNA meant expressed TCRB transcripts were sequenced. Here immunoSEQ multiplex PCR was the method, and the copy in TCRdb shows in-frame clones only, minus some. The data contain 350,000 to 400,000 clones, around an eighth of them singletons. The sample comprised naive CD4+ T cells from blood. These receptors were collected from a woman under 30 with type 1 diabetes.

The CDR3 region is CASANRGNYGYTF. The CDR3, as DNA: TGTGCCAGCGCGAATCGGGGTAACTATGGCTACACCTTC. The V call is TRBV21-1, the J call TRBJ1-2. TRBV21-1 is a documented pseudogene. The CDR3 has 13 residues.

The CDR3 DNA reads TGTGCCAGCAGTTACTCGGTGGACAGGGGAAGCGAGCAGTACTTC. Residues: CASSYSVDRGSEQYF. This sequence joins TRBV6-5 and TRBJ2-7; 9 bases fit TRBD1. Per the germline V gene, CDR1 is MNHEY and CDR2 is SVGAGI. The CDR3 is 15 amino acids. J gave up 6 bases and V 0 bases, and 6 bases lay outside the gene matches.

The chain combines TRBV27 with TRBJ2-7, with D unresolved. Germline V gene sequence: CDR1 MNHEY, CDR2 SMNVEV (reference sequence). Trimming pared 0 bases from V and 2 bases from J, leaving 5 bases between. This CDR3 has 13 amino acids. The CDR3 loop reads CASSLSLTYEQYF. The CDR3 nucleotides read TGTGCCAGCAGTTTATCTTTAACCTACGAGCAGTACTTC.

There are a few counts of this clone. This sequence joins TRBV28 and TRBJ2-1, with a tentative D call TRBD2 (5 bases). The CDR3 sequence is 16 residues long. The germline CDR1 and CDR2 sequences are MDHEN and SYDVKM. The ends were cut back, 2 bases at V and 2 bases at J, with 13 bases in the middle. The CDR3 coding sequence is TGTGCCAGCAGTTTAAGTGGGAGAGTGGCCTACAATGAGCAGTTCTTC. This translates into CASSLSGRVAYNEQFF.

The V gene is TRBV5-1, the J gene TRBJ2-1, with 10 bases aligning to TRBD1. CDR3 length: 16 residues. With V trimmed by 3 bases and J by 4 bases, 7 bases remained unmatched. Germline V gene lookup returns CDR1 SGHRS and CDR2 YFSETQ. The CDR3: CASSWGQGSAYNEQFF. The CDR3 nucleotides read TGCGCCAGCAGCTGGGGACAGGGGTCTGCTTACAATGAGCAGTTCTTC.

V and J are TRBV20-1 and TRBJ1-1; no clear D. Germline V gene lookup returns CDR1 DFQATT and CDR2 SNEGSKA (reference sequence). The CDR3 contains 11 residues. V gave up 2 bases and J gave up 2 bases, with 3 bases separating them. CDR3 sequence: CSARLNTEAFF. CDR3 bases: TGCAGTGCTAGACTCAACACTGAAGCTTTCTTT.

The gene calls are TRBV7-8 and TRBJ1-2; D is unclear. The germline V gene has CDR1 SGHVS and CDR2 FQNEAQ. This CDR3 contains 18 residues. The V gene lost 3 bases and the J gene lost 0 bases, with 20 bases spanning the gap. The CDR3 spells CASSFGVLGGGTNYGYTF. The CDR3 region has the DNA TGTGCCAGCAGCTTCGGGGTCCTCGGAGGAGGTACTAACTATGGCTACACCTTC.

This clone appeared a few times. J is TRBJ2-1 and V is TRBV7-9, with unresolved D. This CDR3 contains 12 residues. V was trimmed by 5 bases and J by 6 bases, leaving 8 bases between them. The germline V gene has CDR1 SEHNR and CDR2 FQNEAQ (reference sequence). The CDR3 here is CASSDYSNEQFF. In DNA, the CDR3 is TGTGCCAGCAGCGATTACAGCAATGAGCAGTTCTTC.

This clone was picked up a small number of times. Other DNA sequences of this sample code for an identical CDR3. The rearrangement links TRBV18 to TRBJ2-3; D is undetermined. The CDR3 spans 13 residues. Per germline, CDR1 KGHSH and CDR2 LQKENI. The germline V and J ends were trimmed by 0 bases and 3 bases, with 4 bases remaining between them. The CDR3 coding sequence is TGTGCCAGCTCACCACCCGGGACAGATACGCAGTATTTT. Translating gives CASSPPGTDTQYF.

V and J are TRBV4-3 and TRBJ2-1, with 14 bases identical to TRBD2. Germline CDR1 is LGHNA and CDR2 is YSLEER. Trimming removed 1 base from V and 7 bases from J; junction bases left unmatched: 9. The CDR3 runs to 18 residues. CDR3 nucleotides: TGCGCCAGCAGCCAAGGCGGACTAGCGGGAGGACTGGGGAATGAGCAGTTCTTC. This codes for CASSQGGLAGGLGNEQFF.

J is TRBJ1-2 and V is TRBV29-1; D is uncertain. This CDR3 region has 14 residues. Germline loops: CDR1 SQVTM, CDR2 ANQGSEA. V was shortened by 1 base and J by 3 bases, with 12 bases between the two germline ends. CDR3 residues: CSVEGAGMDYGYTF. Written as DNA, the CDR3 is TGCAGCGTTGAAGGTGCGGGGATGGACTATGGCTACACCTTC.

This clone was seen a handful of times. This sequence joins TRBV19 and TRBJ2-5, with 12 nucleotides matching TRBD2. The CDR3 has 15 amino acids. V lost 6 bases, J lost 5 bases, and 7 bases stayed unmatched. Looked up from germline, CDR1 is LNHDA and CDR2 is SQIVND (reference sequence). The CDR3 loop is CASRRLAGVGETQYF. DNA for the CDR3: TGTGCCAGTAGACGACTAGCGGGAGTAGGTGAGACCCAGTACTTC.

The rearrangement joins TRBV4-1 to TRBJ2-1; TRBD2 matches at 11 bases. Looked up from germline, CDR1 is MGHRA and CDR2 is YSYEKL. J gave up 4 bases and V 4 bases, and 3 bases lay outside the gene matches. The CDR3 has 15 amino acids. CDR3 loop: CASSRGLAVYNEQFF. The CDR3 region has the DNA TGCGCCAGCAGCCGGGGACTAGCGGTTTACAATGAGCAGTTCTTC.

The V and J genes are TRBV4-1 and TRBJ2-3; D might be TRBD2 (5 bases). Between the trimmed V and J ends, which lost 0 bases and 2 bases, there was a span of 18 bases. This CDR3 comprises 18 residues. Germline CDR1 and CDR2: MGHRA and YSYEKL. The CDR3 spells CASSQDKEFLRATDTQYF. CDR3 coding DNA: TGCGCCAGCAGCCAAGATAAGGAGTTTCTGAGGGCCACAGATACGCAGTATTTT.

The chain combines TRBV11-1 with TRBJ2-1, with 9 bases identical to TRBD1. CDR1 is SGHAT and CDR2 is FQDESV in the germline V gene (reference sequence). The V segment lost 5 bases and the J segment 10 bases; nucleotides outside the gene matches: 9. The CDR3 is made up of 14 amino acids. The chain's CDR3 is CASSPRGTGREQFF. CDR3 bases: TGTGCCAGCAGCCCACGTGGGACAGGGCGCGAGCAGTTCTTC.

The sample holds a few counts of this clone. V and J are TRBV28 and TRBJ2-5; no clear D. V lost 3 bases, J lost 2 bases, and 7 bases lay in between. This CDR3 has 13 residues. Germline loops: CDR1 MDHEN, CDR2 SYDVKM. This chain's CDR3 is CASSLGRQETQYF. CDR3 bases: TGTGCCAGCAGTTTGGGCAGACAAGAGACCCAGTACTTC.

The rearrangement links TRBV9 to TRBJ1-6; unclear D gene. This CDR3 has 14 residues. The V gene lost 5 bases and the J gene lost 4 bases, with 10 bases spanning the gap. Per the germline V gene, CDR1 is SGDLS and CDR2 is YYNGEE. The CDR3 DNA follows: TGTGCCAGCAGAAATACAGATTATAATTCACCCCTCCACTTT. Amino acid sequence: CASRNTDYNSPLHF.

This clone occurred a few times. V and J are TRBV9 and TRBJ2-7, with a weak D call TRBD2 (6 bases). V was trimmed by 0 bases and J by 0 bases, leaving 10 bases between them. CDR1 and CDR2 from the germline V gene are SGDLS and YYNGEE. CDR3 length: 15 amino acids. CDR3 nucleotides: TGTGCCAGCAGCGTAGTCGCGGGGAGCTCCTACGAGCAGTACTTC. This encodes CASSVVAGSSYEQYF.

This clone was detected only a few times. The genes are TRBV5-6 and TRBJ1-2; TRBD1 matches 10 bases. The CDR3 length is 15 residues. The germline V gene encodes CDR1 SGHDT and CDR2 YYEEEE. The J segment lost 5 bases and the V segment lost 0 bases, leaving 4 bases of the junction unmatched. CDR3 loop: CASSLVTGGLYGYTF. The DNA for the CDR3 is TGTGCCAGCAGCTTGGTGACAGGGGGCTTGTATGGCTACACCTTC.